The clone carrying this T cell receptor (beta chain) was counted between two and nine times. What it binds is unknown. This CDR3 is built from 12 residues. The germline gives CDR1 SGHVS, CDR2 FQNEAQ. The V gene lost 2 bases and the J gene lost 3 bases, with 5 bases spanning the gap. The record originates from a study of identical twins. Findings and caveats of the study: Partly confounded zero-insertion analyses could result from invariant MAIT and iNKT cells. Within cord blood, abundant beta clonotypes carried fewer insertions, but memory repertoires showed no such trend.

Unique molecular identifiers were present on the cDNA, which also gained a universal primer site by template switching. TCRdb used MiXCR to reprocess the 5' RACE reads, holding one entry per CDR3 protein. Of around 450,000 distinct CDR3 sequences in the sample, 12% to 15% were seen once. The data were also submitted as part of a second study, on yellow fever vaccine responses in identical twins.

The source of this sequence is a woman between 18 and 29 years old in good health. Specimen: CD4+ T cells sorted from blood. The chain recombines TRBV7-8 with TRBJ2-7; the D is unclear. CDR3 in amino acids: CASSLNGYEQYF. In DNA, the CDR3 is TGTGCCAGCAGCTTAAATGGCTACGAGCAGTACTTC.